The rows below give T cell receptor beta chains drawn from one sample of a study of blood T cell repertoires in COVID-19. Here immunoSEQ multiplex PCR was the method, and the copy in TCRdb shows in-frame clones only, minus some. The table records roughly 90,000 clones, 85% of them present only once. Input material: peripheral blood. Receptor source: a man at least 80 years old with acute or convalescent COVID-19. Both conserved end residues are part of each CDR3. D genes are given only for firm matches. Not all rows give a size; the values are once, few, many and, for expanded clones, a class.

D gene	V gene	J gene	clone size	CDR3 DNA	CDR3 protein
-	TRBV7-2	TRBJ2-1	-	TGTGCCAGCAGCTTTAACGGGAACAATGAGCAGTTCTTC	CASSFNGNNEQFF
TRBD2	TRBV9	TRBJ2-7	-	TGTGCCAGCAGCGTAGAGGAGGGAGGGGCCTACGAGCAGTACTTC	CASSVEEGGAYEQYF
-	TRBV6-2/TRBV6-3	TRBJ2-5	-	TGTGCCAGCAGCTTCGTTGAGACCCAGTACTTC	CASSFVETQYF
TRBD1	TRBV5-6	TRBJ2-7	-	TGTGCCAGCAGCGCCGGACAGGGGGCGCCGGGACAGTACTTC	CASSAGQGAPGQYF
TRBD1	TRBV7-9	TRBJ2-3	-	TGTGCCAGCAATTTACAGGGGGGTCCCACAGATACGCAGTATTTT	CASNLQGGPTDTQYF
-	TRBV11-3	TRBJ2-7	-	TGTGCCAGCAGCTCTCGGTCCACAGGCTCGGCCGAGCAGTACTTC	CASSSRSTGSAEQYF
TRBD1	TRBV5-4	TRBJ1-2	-	TGTGCCAGCAGCTTGATGGGACAGAGCTATGGCTACACCTTC	CASSLMGQSYGYTF
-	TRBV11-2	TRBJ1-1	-	TGTGCCAGCAGCTTAGTACTCGCTAACGTTGAAGCTTTCTTT	CASSLVLANVEAFF
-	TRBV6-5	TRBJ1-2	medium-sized	TGTGCCACCCGAACAGCTAACTATGGCTACACCTTC	CATRTANYGYTF
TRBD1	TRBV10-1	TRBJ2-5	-	TGCGCCAGCAGTGAGTCAGCGACAGGGGGGGCGGAGACCCAGTACTTC	CASSESATGGAETQYF
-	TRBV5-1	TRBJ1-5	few	TGCGCCAGCAGCTTGGATACAGGGATAAATCAGCCCCAGCATTTT	CASSLDTGINQPQHF
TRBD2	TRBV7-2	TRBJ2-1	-	TGTGCCAGCAGCCCAGGACTAGCGGCCAATGAGCAGTTCTTC	CASSPGLAANEQFF
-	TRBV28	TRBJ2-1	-	TGTGCCACCTCGAGATACAATGAGCAGTTCTTC	CATSRYNEQFF
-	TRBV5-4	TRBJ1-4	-	TGTGCCAGCGCGCGGACGGGGGTGGAAGAAAAACTGTTTTTT	CASARTGVEEKLFF
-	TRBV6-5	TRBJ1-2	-	TGTGCCAGCAGTTACGTGGGTGAGGAAGGCTACACCTTC	CASSYVGEEGYTF
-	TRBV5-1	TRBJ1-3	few	TGCGCCAGCAGCCGACAAGGGGGTGGAAACACCATATATTTT	CASSRQGGGNTIYF
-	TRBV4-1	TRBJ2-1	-	TGCGCCAGCAGCCAAGATCCCAGGGGAAGCTCCTACAATGAGCAGTTCTTC	CASSQDPRGSSYNEQFF
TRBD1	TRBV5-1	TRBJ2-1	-	TGCGCCAGCAGCTTGGAAGGGGGCCTTAGGAATGAGCAGTTCTTC	CASSLEGGLRNEQFF
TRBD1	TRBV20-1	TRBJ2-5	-	TGCAGTGCTAGTGAGGGGGCAGGGGAGACCCAGTACTTC	CSASEGAGETQYF
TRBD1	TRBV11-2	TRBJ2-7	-	TGTGCCAGCAGCTTAGATCCGAGGGACAGGGGTTCCTACGAGCAGTACTTC	CASSLDPRDRGSYEQYF
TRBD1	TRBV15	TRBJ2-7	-	TGTGCCACCGCGTTAGACAGGGGGTTCTCCTACGAGCAGTACTTC	CATALDRGFSYEQYF
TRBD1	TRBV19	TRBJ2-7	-	TGTGCCAGTAGTAGGGGACAGGGCGTCTACGAGCAGTACTTC	CASSRGQGVYEQYF
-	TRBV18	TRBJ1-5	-	TGTGCCAGCTCACCAGCGGCAAGGGGTCAGCCCCAGCATTTT	CASSPAARGQPQHF
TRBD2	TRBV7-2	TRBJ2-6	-	TGTGCCAGCACCGGGACTAGCGCCAGCTCTGGGGCCAACGTCCTGACTTTC	CASTGTSASSGANVLTF
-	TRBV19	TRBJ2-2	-	TGTGCCAGTAGTACGTACGGGGGTGGAGGGGAGCTGTTTTTT	CASSTYGGGGELFF
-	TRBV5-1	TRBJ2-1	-	TGCGCCAGCACCCACCCTGGCGGTCTAGTCAGCTCCTACAATGAGCAGTTCTTC	CASTHPGGLVSSYNEQFF
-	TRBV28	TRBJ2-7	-	TGTGCCAGCAGTCCACCGGGATCAGGGGTTTACGAGCAGTACTTC	CASSPPGSGVYEQYF
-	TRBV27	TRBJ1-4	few	TGTGCCAGCAGTATCTGGAGTACACCCGCAACTAATGAAAAACTGTTTTTT	CASSIWSTPATNEKLFF
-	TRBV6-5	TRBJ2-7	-	TGTGCCAGCAGTCTAAGCAGGGGCTACGAGCAGTACTTC	CASSLSRGYEQYF
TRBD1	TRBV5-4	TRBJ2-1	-	TGTGCCAGCGGGAGACAGGGGCCTACCGAGCAGTTCTTC	CASGRQGPTEQFF
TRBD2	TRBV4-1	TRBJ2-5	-	TGCGCCAGCAGCCAGAAGGGACTAGATAACACAGAGACCCAGTACTTC	CASSQKGLDNTETQYF
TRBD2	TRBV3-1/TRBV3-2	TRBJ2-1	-	TGTGCCAGCAGCCGTATCTTAGCGGGGCGAGTTGGGAATGAGCAGTTCTTC	CASSRILAGRVGNEQFF
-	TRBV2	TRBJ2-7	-	TGTGCCAGCAGTACACAGAACTACGAGCAGTACTTC	CASSTQNYEQYF
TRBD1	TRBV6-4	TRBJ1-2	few	TGTGCCAGCAGTGCTACCTGGACAGGGAACTCGGGTGGCTACACCTTC	CASSATWTGNSGGYTF
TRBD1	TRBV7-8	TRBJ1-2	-	TGTGCCAGCAGCTTAGCCGGACAGGGTGGCTATGGCTACACCTTC	CASSLAGQGGYGYTF
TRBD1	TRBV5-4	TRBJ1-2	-	TGTGCCACTCTTCAACAGGGGGTCTATGGCTACACCTTC	CATLQQGVYGYTF
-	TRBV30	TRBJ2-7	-	TGTGCCTGGACCAGCCCGGGACTGCCCTGGGGAGCGCAGTACTTC	CAWTSPGLPWGAQYF
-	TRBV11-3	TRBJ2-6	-	TGTGCCAGCAGCGCCGGGACTTCCGGGGCCAACGTCCTGACTTTC	CASSAGTSGANVLTF
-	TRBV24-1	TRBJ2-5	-	TGTGCCACCAGTGGGAGACAGGCCTACCAAGAGACCCAGTACTTC	CATSGRQAYQETQYF
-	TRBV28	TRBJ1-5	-	TGTGCCAGCAGACTTAGAGGGTTAGGTCAGCCCCAGCATTTT	CASRLRGLGQPQHF